The 22 T cell receptor beta chains presented below share a single source sample, sequenced in a study of human T cells and chemical hapten exposure (dated by TCRdb to the early 2020s). Library construction relied on RACE. Sequencing relied on a NextSeq 500. TCRdb cleaned the public reads at Q25 with fastp, built clones with MiXCR and kept in-frame beta chains. Duplicate CDR3 protein sequences are folded into a single record with the most common DNA and genes. The sample contains approximately 400,000 distinct CDR3 sequences, 4.5% to 5.5% of them found a single time. 2.5% to 3% of the sample is in the top ten clones. In light of the paper, this sample's time point label describes: pre-sensitization, week 0. Interpreted using the paper, the treatment or condition label stands for: therapeutic diphenylcyclopropenone sensitization with weekly scalp DPC. Source: whole blood, taken in connection with sensitization to the hapten diphenylcyclopropenone (DPC). Receptors were obtained from a woman aged 45 to 65 with alopecia areata. Some clones in this sample may be carry-over from other donors' samples.

This clonotype has ten or more counts. V and J are TRBV3-1 and TRBJ2-5; TRBD2 might be the D (6 bases). The CDR3 length is 15 residues. Germline CDR1 LGHDT, CDR2 YNNKEL (reference sequence). Trimming removed 3 bases from V and 2 bases from J, with 13 bases in between. The CDR3 here is CASSHRTGVQETQYF. CDR3 nucleotides: TGTGCCAGCAGCCACCGGACGGGGGTTCAAGAGACCCAGTACTTC.

About this clonotype itself: Just one base apart from a much larger clone, this may be a read error. The chain has TRBV18 and TRBJ1-5; perhaps TRBD1 as D (6 bases). This CDR3 spans 14 amino acids. The germline V gene encodes CDR1 KGHSH and CDR2 LQKENI. This chain's CDR3 is CACSADSYNQPQHF. CDR3 nucleotides: TGTGCCTGCTCAGCGGACAGCTACAATCAGCCCCAGCATTTT.

This clonotype was seen repeatedly, ten times or more. The chain joins TRBV6-5 to TRBJ2-3; 10 bases agree with TRBD2. Germline-derived CDR1 and CDR2 are MNHEY and SVGAGI. The CDR3 consists of 16 residues. The V segment lost 2 bases and the J segment 3 bases; nucleotides outside the gene matches: 5. The DNA of the CDR3 is TGTGCCAGCAGTTACCTAGCTAGCGGGAGTACAGATACGCAGTATTTT. Amino acid sequence: CASSYLASGSTDTQYF.

This clonotype was seen many times. This chain links TRBV20-1 with TRBJ2-7; tentative D call: TRBD1 (6 bases). The CDR3 is made up of 14 amino acids. Trimming took 6 bases from V and 3 from J, leaving 18 bases between them. In germline, CDR1 is DFQATT, CDR2 SNEGSKA (reference sequence). CDR3 amino acids: CSALGRDTRYEQYF. CDR3 coding DNA: TGCAGTGCCCTTGGAAGGGACACACGCTACGAGCAGTACTTC.

The chain carries TRBV20-1 and TRBJ2-3, with 12 bases that match TRBD2. The length of the CDR3 is 16 residues. The ends lost 5 bases at V and 0 bases at J; junction bases unmatched: 6. Germline assignment: CDR1 DFQATT and CDR2 SNEGSKA (reference sequence). CDR3 sequence (DNA): TGCAGTGCTTGGACTAGCGGGGAATATAGCACAGATACGCAGTATTTT. Translating it yields CSAWTSGEYSTDTQYF.

This clonotype was seen more than once but under ten times. The V and J genes are TRBV2 and TRBJ2-3; D is perhaps TRBD2 (6 bases). The CDR3 covers 14 residues. V was clipped by 7 bases and J by 4 bases, with 15 bases between them. Germline V gene data show CDR1 as SNHLY and CDR2 as FYNNEI. CDR3 protein: CASTGGVYADTQYF. In DNA, the CDR3 is TGTGCCAGCACGGGCGGGGTTTATGCAGATACGCAGTATTTT.

This clonotype was counted ten times or more. The genes are TRBV29-1 and TRBJ1-3; 9 nucleotides line up with TRBD1. V shed 1 base and J 2 bases; nucleotides not matched to a gene: 0. CDR1 is SQVTM and CDR2 is ANQGSEA in the germline V gene. The CDR3 runs to 14 residues. CDR3 nucleotide sequence: TGCAGCGTTGAAGGGGACAGGGCTGGAAACACCATATATTTT. This encodes CSVEGDRAGNTIYF.

In this sample, this clonotype turned up many times. The genes are TRBV6-6 and TRBJ2-2, with TRBD1 as a possible D gene (8 bases). CDR1 MNHNY and CDR2 SVGAGI come from the germline V gene (reference sequence). The CDR3 is 14 amino acids. Trimming removed 4 bases at V and 6 bases at J, with 12 bases between. CDR3 sequence: CASSLQGGAGELFF. CDR3 bases: TGTGCCAGCAGTTTACAGGGGGGGGCCGGGGAGCTGTTTTTT.

The CDR3 coding sequence is TGCAGTGCTAGCCGGGACAGAAATTCACCCCTCCACTTT. It yields the protein CSASRDRNSPLHF. V is TRBV20-1 and J is TRBJ1-6; TRBD1 matches at 7 bases. The CDR3 runs 13 residues. CDR1 and CDR2 from the germline V gene are DFQATT and SNEGSKA (reference sequence). J gave up 7 bases and V 3 bases, and 3 bases lay outside the gene matches.

In DNA, the CDR3 is TGTGCCAGCAGTCAGGGACGGGGGAACACTGAAGCTTTCTTT. Protein sequence: CASSQGRGNTEAFF. The gene calls are TRBV6-5 and TRBJ1-1; tentative D call: TRBD1 (5 bases). Per the germline V gene, CDR1 is MNHEY and CDR2 is SVGAGI. V dropped 5 bases and J dropped 1 base, with 11 bases sitting between them. The length of the CDR3 is 14 residues.

This clonotype was seen at least ten times. V is TRBV7-3 and J is TRBJ2-6; 7 bases agree with TRBD1. J lost 1 base, V lost 5 bases, and 5 bases had no gene match. CDR1 is SGHTA, CDR2 FQGTGA, per germline. There are 16 residues in the CDR3. In DNA form, the CDR3 reads TGTGCCAGCAGCCCCCCGACAGGGTCTGGGGCCAACGTCCTGACTTTC. This encodes CASSPPTGSGANVLTF.

This clonotype has a handful of counts. The chain uses TRBV2 and TRBJ1-1; D gene unclear. V shed 2 bases and J shed 3 bases, with 16 bases lying between them. The CDR3 is 16 amino acids. Per the germline V gene, CDR1 is SNHLY and CDR2 is FYNNEI. This CDR3 reads CASSEQWRELDTEAFF. CDR3 in DNA: TGTGCCAGCAGTGAACAGTGGCGGGAATTGGACACTGAAGCTTTCTTT.

This clonotype was seen repeatedly, ten times or more. The chain carries TRBV20-1 and TRBJ1-1, with D perhaps matching TRBD1 (5 bases). The V and J ends lost 0 bases and 3 bases respectively, with 11 bases between them. The germline V gene encodes CDR1 DFQATT and CDR2 SNEGSKA (reference sequence). The CDR3 spans 14 residues. The CDR3 sequence is CSARDPGRDTEAFF. The CDR3 nucleotides are TGCAGTGCTAGAGATCCAGGGCGGGACACTGAAGCTTTCTTT.

This clonotype occurred a few times. V gene TRBV6-6 combines with J gene TRBJ2-5; tentatively, D is TRBD2 (5 bases). Deletions cut 6 bases from V and 1 base from J, with 18 bases between. From germline, CDR1 is MNHNY and CDR2 SVGAGI (reference sequence). The CDR3 is 16 residues long. The CDR3, as DNA: TGTGCCAGCAGGTCCCCGGGCCCGAGGGTCCAAGAGACCCAGTACTTC. Encoded protein: CASRSPGPRVQETQYF.

The chain recombines TRBV6-6 with TRBJ2-4; D tentatively reads TRBD1 or TRBD2 (5 bases each). Germline V CDR1 and CDR2: MNHNY, SVGAGI (reference sequence). CDR3 length: 15 residues. Trimming took off 4 bases at V and 6 bases at J, with 16 bases between the two ends. CDR3 sequence reads: CASSSPGTYRNIQYF. DNA of the CDR3: TGTGCCAGCAGTTCCCCCGGGACCTATAGAAACATTCAGTACTTC.

This clonotype was recorded a few times. The CDR3 protein is CASSAWTGSNQPQHF. The CDR3 DNA follows: TGTGCCAGCAGTGCCTGGACAGGGAGCAATCAGCCCCAGCATTTT. The chain has TRBV2 and TRBJ1-5, with TRBD1 matching over 8 bases. The ends lost 4 bases at V and 1 base at J; junction bases unmatched: 3. This CDR3 is 15 amino acids long. Germline CDR1 is SNHLY and CDR2 is FYNNEI.

The chain couples TRBV6-5 to TRBJ2-1; 13 bases are shared with TRBD2. The CDR3 spans 13 residues. V lost 8 bases and J lost 8; bases outside the gene matches: 3. Germline V lookup: CDR1 MNHEY, CDR2 SVGAGI. CDR3 in DNA: TGTGCCAGCCAGACTAGCGGGAGGCATGAGCAGTTCTTC. It yields the protein CASQTSGRHEQFF.

V gene TRBV27 combines with J gene TRBJ2-7; possibly TRBD2 for D (7 bases). The CDR3 length is 13 residues. Trimming shortened V by 5 bases and J by 7 bases, and 15 bases separated the two germline ends. CDR1 and CDR2 (germline): MNHEY, SMNVEV (reference sequence). The CDR3 DNA sequence: TGTGCCAGCAGTCTCAAGGGGGGGCGAGAGCAGTACTTC. This sequence encodes CASSLKGGREQYF.

This clonotype was detected a few times. V gene TRBV5-4 combines with J gene TRBJ1-2; TRBD1 might be the D (5 bases). V lost 2 bases to trimming and J lost 4 bases, with 12 bases between them. Per the germline V gene, CDR1 is SGHNT and CDR2 is YYREEE (reference sequence). This CDR3 region has 14 residues. In nucleotides, the CDR3 is TGTGCCAGCAGCTTTGCAGGGACCATCTATGGCTACACCTTC. As protein: CASSFAGTIYGYTF. The whole variable domain, filled in from reference TRBV5-4 and TRBJ1-2, reads ETGVTQSPTHLIKTRGQQVTLRCSSQSGHNTVSWYQQALGQGPQFIFQYYREEENGRGNFPPRFSGLQFPNYSSELNVNALELDDSALYLCASSFAGTIYGYTFGSGTRLTVV.

In nucleotides, the CDR3 is TGTGCCAGCAGCTTACTCCTAGCCCAAGGAGGCTACACCTTC. Residues: CASSLLLAQGGYTF. The chain uses TRBV7-2 and TRBJ1-2; no clear D. Germline values: CDR1 SGHTA, CDR2 FQGNSA. The V end was cut by 2 bases, the J end by 8 bases, with 15 bases between. The CDR3 is 14 residues long.

This clonotype came up a few times. The chain links TRBV5-1 to TRBJ1-5; no firm D call. The CDR3 contains 15 residues. V lost 0 bases to trimming and J lost 3 bases, with 10 bases between them. From germline, CDR1 is SGHRS and CDR2 YFSETQ. The CDR3 DNA follows: TGCGCCAGCAGCTTGGGAACACAGAACAATCAGCCCCAGCATTTT. Protein: CASSLGTQNNQPQHF.

This clonotype has only a few counts. One end of the junction does not line up with germline, which may come from a read error. This chain connects TRBV9 to TRBJ2-6; the D gene is possibly TRBD2 (5 bases). This CDR3 has 15 residues. Germline V gene data show CDR1 as SGDLS and CDR2 as YYNGEE. Here the CDR3 reads CATSREGIRANVLTF. The DNA for the CDR3 is TGTGCCACCAGCCGGGAAGGGATCAGGGCCAACGTCCTGACTTTC.